The T cell receptor (beta chain) under discussion was sequenced for a study of T cells in Graves' hyperthyroidism and ophthalmopathy. Whole-study context: At the time of initial diagnosis and before any treatment, peripheral blood was collected. Whole-study findings and limits: Through a model of 13 V-J features, ophthalmopathy was separated from stable hyperthyroidism. Before onset, ophthalmopathy was predicted by the model a median roughly 6.4 months earlier.

An approximately 9.4 ml volume of fresh peripheral blood provided the PBMCs. This clonotype was found many times. Its antigen is currently unknown. Template material for amplifying TCR beta CDR3 regions consisted of RNA transcripts. In the first-round RT-PCR of the TCR CDR3, the HTBI primer set was used. TCRdb fed the multiplex PCR reads into MiXCR, producing one record per CDR3 protein. Of hundreds of thousands of distinct CDR3 sequences listed, approximately 15% are singletons. The receptor comes from a young man with Graves' ophthalmopathy. Sequenced: blood.

CDR3 loop: CASSPTGGNYEQYF. The DNA for the CDR3 is TGTGCCAGCAGTCCTACAGGGGGCAACTACGAGCAGTACTTC. The J gene is TRBJ2-7, the V gene TRBV6-1; 9 nucleotides align to TRBD1. This CDR3 is 14 amino acids long. Germline V gene data show CDR1 as MNHNS and CDR2 as SASEGT. J lost 3 bases, V lost 5 bases, and 5 bases had no gene match.